The clone carrying this T cell receptor beta chain was detected many times. Its antigen is currently unknown. This sample was taken from a study of CD8 T cells in ankylosing spondylitis. Whole-study findings and limits: One TCR beta motif, made up of 7 or 8 highly homologous variants, appeared characteristic of ankylosing spondylitis blood.

Germline CDR1 MNHNS, CDR2 SASEGT. V was pared by 5 bases and J by 3 bases, with 4 bases of the junction left unmatched. This CDR3 contains 15 residues. Via MiXCR, TCRdb re-called the 5' RACE reads, giving one row per CDR3 protein. The data hold 300,000 to 400,000 distinct CDR3 sequences, with approximately 20% observed a single time. The receptor's source is a male donor with ankylosing spondylitis. The sequencing sample was made of blood, either unsorted or a sorted T cell fraction (not recorded which). The V and J genes are TRBV6-1 and TRBJ2-1, with TRBD2 matching 10 bases. CDR3 residues: CASSQTSGVYNEQFF. The CDR3 coding sequence is TGTGCCAGCAGTCAAACTAGCGGGGTCTACAATGAGCAGTTCTTC.